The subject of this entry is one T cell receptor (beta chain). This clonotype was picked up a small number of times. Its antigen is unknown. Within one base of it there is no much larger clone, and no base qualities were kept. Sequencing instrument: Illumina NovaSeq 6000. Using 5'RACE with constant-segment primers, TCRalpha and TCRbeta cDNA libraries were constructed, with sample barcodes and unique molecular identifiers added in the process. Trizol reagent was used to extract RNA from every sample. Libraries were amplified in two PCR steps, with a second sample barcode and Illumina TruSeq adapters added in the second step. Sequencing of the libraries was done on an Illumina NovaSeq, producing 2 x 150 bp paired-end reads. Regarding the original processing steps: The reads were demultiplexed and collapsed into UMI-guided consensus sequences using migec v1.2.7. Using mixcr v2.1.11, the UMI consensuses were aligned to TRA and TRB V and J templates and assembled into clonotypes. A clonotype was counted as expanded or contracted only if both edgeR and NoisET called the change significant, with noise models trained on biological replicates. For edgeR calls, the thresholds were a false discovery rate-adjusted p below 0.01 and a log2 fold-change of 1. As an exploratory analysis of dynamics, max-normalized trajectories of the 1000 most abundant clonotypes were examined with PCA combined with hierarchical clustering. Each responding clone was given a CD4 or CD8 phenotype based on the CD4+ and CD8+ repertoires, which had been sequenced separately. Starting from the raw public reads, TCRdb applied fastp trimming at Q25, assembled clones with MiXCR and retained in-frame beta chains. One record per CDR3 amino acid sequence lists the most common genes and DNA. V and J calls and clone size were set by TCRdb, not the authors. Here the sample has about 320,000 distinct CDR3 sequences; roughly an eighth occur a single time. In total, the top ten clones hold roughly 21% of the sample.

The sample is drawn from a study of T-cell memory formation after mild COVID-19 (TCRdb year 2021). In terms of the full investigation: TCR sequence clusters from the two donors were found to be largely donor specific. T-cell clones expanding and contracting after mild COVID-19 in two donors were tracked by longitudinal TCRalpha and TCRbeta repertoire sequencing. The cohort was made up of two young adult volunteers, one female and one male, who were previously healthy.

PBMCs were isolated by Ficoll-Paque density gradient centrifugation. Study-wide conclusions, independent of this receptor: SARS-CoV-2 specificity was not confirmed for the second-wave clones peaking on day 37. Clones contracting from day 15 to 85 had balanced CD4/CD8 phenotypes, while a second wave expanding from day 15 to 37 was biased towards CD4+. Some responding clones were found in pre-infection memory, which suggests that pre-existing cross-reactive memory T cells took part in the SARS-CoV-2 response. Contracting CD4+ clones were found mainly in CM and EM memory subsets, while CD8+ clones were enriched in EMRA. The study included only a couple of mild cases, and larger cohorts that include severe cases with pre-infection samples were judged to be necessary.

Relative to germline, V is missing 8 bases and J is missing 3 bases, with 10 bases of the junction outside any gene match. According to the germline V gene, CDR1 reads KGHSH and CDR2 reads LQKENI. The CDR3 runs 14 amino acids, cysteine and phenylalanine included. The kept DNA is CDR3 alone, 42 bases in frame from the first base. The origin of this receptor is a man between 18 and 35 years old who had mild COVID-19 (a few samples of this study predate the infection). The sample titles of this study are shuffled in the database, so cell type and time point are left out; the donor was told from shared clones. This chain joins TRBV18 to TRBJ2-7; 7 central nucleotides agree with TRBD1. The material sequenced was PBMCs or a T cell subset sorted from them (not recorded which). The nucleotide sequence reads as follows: TGTGCCAGCGCATACCTGACAGGGTACTACGAGCAGTACTTC. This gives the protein CASAYLTGYYEQYF.